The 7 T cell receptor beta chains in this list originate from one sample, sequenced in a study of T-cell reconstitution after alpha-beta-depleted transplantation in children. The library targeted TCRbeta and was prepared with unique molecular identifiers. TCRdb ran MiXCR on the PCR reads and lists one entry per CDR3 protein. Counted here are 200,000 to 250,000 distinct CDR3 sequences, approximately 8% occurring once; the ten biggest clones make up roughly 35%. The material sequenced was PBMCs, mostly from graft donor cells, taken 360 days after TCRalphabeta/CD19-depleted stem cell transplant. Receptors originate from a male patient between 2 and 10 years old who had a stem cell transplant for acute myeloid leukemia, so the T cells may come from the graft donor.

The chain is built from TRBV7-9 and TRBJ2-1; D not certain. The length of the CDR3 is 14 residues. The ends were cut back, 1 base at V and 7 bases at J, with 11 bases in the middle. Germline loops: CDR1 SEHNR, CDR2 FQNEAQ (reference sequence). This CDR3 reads CASSLVVQGNEQFF. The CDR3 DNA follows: TGTGCCAGCAGCTTAGTCGTGCAAGGGAATGAGCAGTTCTTC.

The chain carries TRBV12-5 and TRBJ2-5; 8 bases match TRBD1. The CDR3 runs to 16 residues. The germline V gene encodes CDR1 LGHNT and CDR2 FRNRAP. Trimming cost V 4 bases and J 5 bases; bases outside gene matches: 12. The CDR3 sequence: CASGSGLQGERETQYF. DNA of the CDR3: TGTGCTAGTGGTTCTGGGTTACAGGGGGAGAGGGAGACCCAGTACTTC.

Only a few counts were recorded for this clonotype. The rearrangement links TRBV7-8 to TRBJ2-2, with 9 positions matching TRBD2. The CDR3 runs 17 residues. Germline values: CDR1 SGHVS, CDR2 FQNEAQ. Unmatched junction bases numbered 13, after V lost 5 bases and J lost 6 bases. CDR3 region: CASSNSRGGRAPGELFF. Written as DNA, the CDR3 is TGTGCCAGCAGCAACAGCCGGGGCGGGAGGGCCCCCGGGGAGCTGTTTTTT.

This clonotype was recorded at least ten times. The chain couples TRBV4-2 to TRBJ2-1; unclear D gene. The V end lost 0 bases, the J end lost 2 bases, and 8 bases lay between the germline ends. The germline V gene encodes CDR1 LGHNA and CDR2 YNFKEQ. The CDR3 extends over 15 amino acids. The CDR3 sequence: CASSQERAAYNEQFF. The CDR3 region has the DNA TGTGCCAGCAGCCAAGAAAGGGCCGCCTACAATGAGCAGTTCTTC.

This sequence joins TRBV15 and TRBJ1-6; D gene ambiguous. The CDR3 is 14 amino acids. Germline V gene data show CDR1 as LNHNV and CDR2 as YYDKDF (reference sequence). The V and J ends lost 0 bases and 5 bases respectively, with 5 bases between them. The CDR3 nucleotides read TGTGCCACCAGCAGAGATCGGAATAATTCACCCCTCCACTTT. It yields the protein CATSRDRNNSPLHF.

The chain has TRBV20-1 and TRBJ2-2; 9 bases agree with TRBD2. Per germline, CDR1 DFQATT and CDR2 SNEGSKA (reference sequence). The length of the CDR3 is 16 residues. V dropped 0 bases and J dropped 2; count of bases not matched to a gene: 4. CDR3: CSARERTSANTGELFF. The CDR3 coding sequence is TGCAGTGCTAGAGAGCGGACTAGCGCTAACACCGGGGAGCTGTTTTTT.

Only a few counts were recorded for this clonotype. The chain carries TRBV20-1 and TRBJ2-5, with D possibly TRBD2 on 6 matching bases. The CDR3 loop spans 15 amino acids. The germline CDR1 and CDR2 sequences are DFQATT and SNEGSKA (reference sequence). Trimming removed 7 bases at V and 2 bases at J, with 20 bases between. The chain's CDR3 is CSVQTRRGIQETQYF. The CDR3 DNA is TGCAGTGTTCAGACTAGGCGGGGAATTCAAGAGACCCAGTACTTC.